Reported below is one TCR beta chain. The data derive from a study of shared clonotypes between healthy human individuals. The table came from immunoSEQ multiplex PCR; TCRdb's copy has only in-frame clones and leaves some out. The sample lists millions of clones; 85% to 95% were seen once. V was pared by 3 bases and J by 4 bases, with 13 bases of the junction left unmatched. CDR1 and CDR2 (germline): SGHDT, YYEEEE. This CDR3 has 17 amino acids. The receptor comes from a man aged 18 to 30 in good health. The V and J genes are TRBV5-6 and TRBJ1-3, with TRBD1 identical over 7 bases. Source material: naive CD4+ T cells sorted from blood. Noted subset: CD45RA+ positively selected. CDR3 region: CASSSGRTGRTGNTIYF. The CDR3 region has the DNA TGTGCCAGCAGCTCCGGGCGGACAGGTCGAACGGGAAACACCATATATTTT.